Shown below are 18 T cell receptor beta chains from a single sample sequenced in a study of cytomegalovirus exposure and HLA in healthy donors. Amplification used 60 Vbeta primers and 13 Jbeta primers. Only in-frame clones appear in the TCRdb table, and some are missing; sequencing was by immunoSEQ multiplex PCR. The data show fewer than 200,000 clones, around 84% seen once. Material: PBMCs. These receptors came from a man aged 30 to 45 in good health and CMV-seropositive.

The rearrangement links TRBV7-9 to TRBJ2-5; 11 bases fit TRBD2. The germline V gene has CDR1 SEHNR and CDR2 FQNEAQ (reference sequence). The CDR3 spans 16 residues. Trimming at V came to 4 bases and at J to 11 bases, leaving 15 bases not matched to a gene. The CDR3 nucleotides are TGTGCCAGCAGCTCGACGACTAGCGGGACCCCTACGCAGCAGTACTTC. Translated, it gives CASSSTTSGTPTQQYF.

The chain combines TRBV7-9 with TRBJ2-2; D possibly corresponds to TRBD1 (6 bases). CDR1 is SEHNR and CDR2 is FQNEAQ in the germline V gene (reference sequence). V lost 5 bases to trimming and J lost 6 bases, with 13 bases between them. The CDR3 has 14 residues. CDR3 sequence: CASSQTEGAGELFF. As DNA, the CDR3 is TGTGCCAGCAGCCAGACCGAGGGGGCCGGGGAGCTGTTTTTT. The whole variable domain, remainder taken from reference TRBV7-9 and TRBJ2-2, is DTGVSQNPRHKITKRGQNVTFRCDPISEHNRLYWYRQTLGQGPEFLTYFQNEAQLEKSRLLSDRFSAERPKGSFSTLEIQRTEQGDSAMYLCASSQTEGAGELFFGEGSRLTVL.

The chain employs TRBV27 and TRBJ2-7; D is unresolved. The length of the CDR3 is 14 residues. Trimming shortened V by 5 bases and J by 3 bases, and 14 bases separated the two germline ends. Germline V CDR1 and CDR2: MNHEY, SMNVEV (reference sequence). CDR3 amino acids: CASSRFGPGYEQYF. The CDR3 DNA is TGTGCCAGCAGTCGCTTTGGGCCTGGCTACGAGCAGTACTTC.

The CDR3 DNA reads as TGTGCCAGCAGCTGGGCGAGAGGGACAACTGAAGCTTTCTTT. Amino acid sequence: CASSWARGTTEAFF. The gene calls are TRBV7-2 and TRBJ1-1; a weak D match, TRBD1 (6 bases). Germline CDR1 is SGHTA and CDR2 is FQGNSA. V shed 4 bases and J shed 5 bases, with 14 bases lying between them. The CDR3 loop spans 14 amino acids.

The chain carries TRBV7-9 and TRBJ2-1; D unclear. The CDR3 covers 13 residues. Germline V gene sequence: CDR1 SEHNR, CDR2 FQNEAQ (reference sequence). The V and J ends lost 1 base and 4 bases respectively, with 5 bases between them. CDR3 coding DNA: TGTGCCAGCAGCTTAGACGCGTACAATGAGCAGTTCTTC. Translation: CASSLDAYNEQFF.

This sequence joins TRBV11-2 and TRBJ2-1, with a tentative D call TRBD1 (6 bases). The CDR3 is made up of 15 amino acids. V was pared by 5 bases and J by 9 bases, with 20 bases between. Germline values: CDR1 SGHAT, CDR2 FQNNGV. The CDR3 DNA reads TGTGCCAGCAGCCCGGATCCGGGACAAGTGGCTGAGCAGTTCTTC. It codes for CASSPDPGQVAEQFF.

This clone was seen once. DNA of the CDR3: TGTGCCAGTAGTTGGCCTTTAGGGACTAGCCTTGATGAGCAGTTCTTC. This translates into CASSWPLGTSLDEQFF. The chain uses TRBV19 and TRBJ2-1, with 9 bases identical to TRBD2. The CDR3 length is 16 residues. The V segment lost 5 bases and the J segment 8 bases; nucleotides outside the gene matches: 13. The germline V gene has CDR1 LNHDA and CDR2 SQIVND (reference sequence).

The chain has TRBV5-1 and TRBJ2-2, with 8 nucleotides matching TRBD1. CDR1 and CDR2 from the germline V gene are SGHRS and YFSETQ. Losses at the gene ends were 4 bases for V and 5 bases for J; bases not matched to a gene: 7. The CDR3 runs 15 residues. The chain's CDR3 is CASSPDRVVTGELFF. In DNA, the CDR3 is TGCGCCAGCAGCCCGGACAGGGTAGTTACCGGGGAGCTGTTTTTT.

The rearrangement links TRBV6-6 to TRBJ2-3; the D gene is possibly TRBD2 (7 bases). The CDR3 is 16 residues long. Per germline, CDR1 MNHNY and CDR2 SVGAGI (reference sequence). Trimming pared 6 bases from V and 1 base from J, leaving 17 bases between. The CDR3 DNA sequence: TGTGCCAGCAGCGACCTCCGGGGGGCCGGCACAGATACGCAGTATTTT. This sequence encodes CASSDLRGAGTDTQYF.

This chain connects TRBV19 to TRBJ1-4; 8 nucleotides agree with TRBD1. The J segment lost 8 bases and the V segment lost 6 bases, leaving 8 bases of the junction unmatched. Germline V gene lookup returns CDR1 LNHDA and CDR2 SQIVND (reference sequence). The CDR3 is made up of 14 amino acids. CDR3 sequence reads: CASSRQGSGEKLFF. The CDR3 DNA reads TGTGCCAGTAGCCGACAGGGGTCTGGAGAAAAACTGTTTTTT.

For this clone: The same CDR3 is also encoded by other DNA sequences in this sample. The chain is built from TRBV6-1 and TRBJ1-1; TRBD1 matches 7 bases. V shed 1 base, J shed 5 bases, and the junction held 7 bases outside the gene matches. Germline values: CDR1 MNHNS, CDR2 SASEGT. This CDR3 is 15 amino acids long. This CDR3 reads CASSEEEGGFTEAFF. Written as DNA, the CDR3 is TGTGCCAGCAGTGAAGAGGAAGGGGGCTTTACTGAAGCTTTCTTT.

Concerning this clone itself: This is likely a read error, given that the CDR3 carries no conserved phenylalanine or tryptophan at its end. The chain recombines TRBV6-1 with TRBJ2-2; D remains ambiguous. CDR1 is MNHNS and CDR2 is SASEGT in the germline V gene. The V end lost 6 bases, the J end lost 1 base, and 12 bases lay between the germline ends. This CDR3 has 15 amino acids. The CDR3 is CASRLDIGNTGELFL. CDR3 sequence (DNA): TGTGCCAGCAGATTAGACATTGGGAACACCGGGGAGCTGTTTTTG.

The J gene is TRBJ2-3, the V gene TRBV5-1; TRBD2 might be the D (5 bases). V lost 5 bases and J 5 bases, leaving 15 bases between the germline ends. There are 14 residues in the CDR3. Germline V lookup: CDR1 SGHRS, CDR2 YFSETQ. CDR3 residues: CASSQAAVGDTQYF. Written as DNA, the CDR3 is TGCGCCAGCAGTCAAGCGGCCGTCGGAGATACGCAGTATTTT.

This clone appeared once. The chain combines TRBV6-5 with TRBJ1-2, with D tentatively TRBD1 (5 bases). The CDR3 consists of 15 residues. Germline CDR1 and CDR2: MNHEY and SVGAGI. V was shortened by 6 bases and J by 5 bases, with 19 bases between the two germline ends. The CDR3 DNA reads as TGTGCCAGCAGAGACCTTGGCAGGGAACTATATGGCTACACCTTC. The encoded protein is CASRDLGRELYGYTF.

The chain links TRBV11-2 to TRBJ2-3, with 11 bases fitting TRBD2. With V trimmed by 6 bases and J by 3 bases, 5 bases remained unmatched. This CDR3 is 15 amino acids long. Germline CDR1 reads SGHAT; CDR2 reads FQNNGV. The CDR3 DNA reads as TGTGCCAGCAGTAGTAGCGGGAGGGTGACAGATACGCAGTATTTT. It translates to CASSSSGRVTDTQYF.

The CDR3 DNA reads TGTGCCAGCAGACGACAATTCAATCAGCCCCAGCATTTT. It translates to CASRRQFNQPQHF. This sequence joins TRBV6-1 and TRBJ1-5; D is unresolved. The CDR3 sequence is 13 residues long. The V end was cut by 6 bases, the J end by 3 bases, with 9 bases between. Germline V gene data show CDR1 as MNHNS and CDR2 as SASEGT.

Only a few counts were recorded for this clone. Other DNA sequences in the same sample also yield this CDR3. The V gene is TRBV5-6, the J gene TRBJ1-1, with 10 bases lining up with TRBD1. The CDR3 length is 14 residues. V gave up 4 bases and J gave up 1 base; unmatched junction bases: 1. Germline loops: CDR1 SGHDT, CDR2 YYEEEE. Here the CDR3 DNA reads TGTGCCAGCAGCAGGGACAGGGGGAACACTGAAGCTTTCTTT. The encoded protein is CASSRDRGNTEAFF.

The V and J genes are TRBV18 and TRBJ2-7, with TRBD2 identical over 7 bases. V lost 3 bases, J lost 4 bases, and 12 bases stayed unmatched. CDR3 size: 16 residues. Germline-derived CDR1 and CDR2 are KGHSH and LQKENI. Here the CDR3 reads CASSPPVGRAPYEQYF. The DNA of the CDR3 is TGTGCCAGCTCACCTCCCGTTGGGAGGGCCCCTTACGAGCAGTACTTC.